This TCR beta chain was sequenced in a study of cytomegalovirus exposure and HLA in healthy donors. Overall study: Drawn from HLA-typed donors, around 85 million unique TCRs were held in an early data release.

V dropped 5 bases and J dropped 4; count of bases not matched to a gene: 5. Germline loops: CDR1 PRHDT, CDR2 FYEKMQ (reference sequence). The CDR3 has 14 amino acids. General study findings and limits: A few V segments could not be told apart, such as TRBV6-2 and TRBV6-3, and were left out.

Of note for this clone: Antigen specificity is unknown.

This PCR relied on a set of 60 Vbeta primers and 13 Jbeta primers. Only in-frame clones appear in the TCRdb table, and some are missing; sequencing was by immunoSEQ multiplex PCR. Of some 120,000 clones listed, around 79% are singletons. Specimen: PBMCs. This chain uses TRBV13 with TRBJ2-1; TRBD1 aligns across 7 bases. The sequence was obtained from a woman aged 18-29 years in good health and CMV-seronegative. This CDR3 is CASSPGQAYNEQFF. As DNA, the CDR3 is TGTGCCAGCAGCCCCGGACAGGCATACAATGAGCAGTTCTTC.